This is a list of T cell receptor beta chains from one sample in a study of monozygotic twins with inflammatory bowel disease. No DNA is given; TCRdb re-called the 5' RACE reads and lists each CDR3 protein once. The sample has around 450,000 distinct CDR3 sequences; the top ten hold 2% to 2.5%. Sequenced material: blood. The receptors were sampled from a human donor with ulcerative colitis or Crohn's disease, or a healthy co-twin of an affected twin (not recorded which). The CDR3 runs from the conserved cysteine through the conserved F or W. The order of the fields is J gene, V gene, CDR3 protein.

>TRBJ2-3|TRBV5-5
CASSLVTGASGSTDTQYF
>TRBJ1-5|TRBV12-3/TRBV12-4
CASSLRGTSNQPQHF
>TRBJ2-1|TRBV11-2
CASSLQSGLQFF
>TRBJ2-2|TRBV5-1
CASSLELAGELFF
>TRBJ1-1|TRBV5-1
CASNSGAGPNTEAFF
>TRBJ2-3|TRBV5-5
CASSYPFGLAGDADTQYF
>TRBJ2-2|TRBV5-1
CASSPLQFNTGELFF
>TRBJ2-3|TRBV5-1
CASSLAGVSTDTQYF
>TRBJ2-3|TRBV20-1
CSAIPLGERGTDTQYF
>TRBJ1-5|TRBV18
CASSPDQNQPQHF
>TRBJ2-5|TRBV7-2
CASSPASLRETQYF
>TRBJ1-4|TRBV11-2
CASSFTRNEKLFF
>TRBJ1-2|TRBV6-1
CASSSLFQGSWSGYTF
>TRBJ2-3|TRBV18
CASSPVDTQYF
>TRBJ2-3|TRBV6-1
CAISGRDLDFFTQYF
>TRBJ1-2|TRBV3-1
CASSPNQADGGYTF
>TRBJ1-1|TRBV12-3/TRBV12-4
CASSLREDTEAFF